Below, one T cell receptor (beta chain) is given with its context. There are 13 residues in the CDR3. V lost 10 bases and J lost 6, with 19 bases in between. Germline V gene data show CDR1 as SGHAT and CDR2 as FQNNGV. This sample is part of a study of Ad26.COV2.S vaccination and SARS-CoV-2 variants. Treatment here: 15 to 20 received Ad26.COV2.S at low or high dose, single or two shots; roughly five received placebo; per-sample allocation not given. Following the first vaccine or placebo injection, samples were taken on day 63. This table comes from immunoSEQ multiplex PCR, and its TCRdb copy is limited to in-frame clones, with some not included. The repertoire holds almost 400,000 clones, with roughly 90% as singletons.

The chain employs TRBV11-2 and TRBJ2-7; perhaps TRBD2 as D (7 bases). The receptor's source is a person aged 18 to 59 who received the Ad26.COV2.S COVID-19 vaccine or a placebo. This specimen was peripheral blood, taken in a trial of Ad26.COV2.S vaccine versus placebo. CDR3 bases: TGTGCCACCTCCCTGGGAGGGGGGGTCGAGCAGTACTTC. Protein: CATSLGGGVEQYF.